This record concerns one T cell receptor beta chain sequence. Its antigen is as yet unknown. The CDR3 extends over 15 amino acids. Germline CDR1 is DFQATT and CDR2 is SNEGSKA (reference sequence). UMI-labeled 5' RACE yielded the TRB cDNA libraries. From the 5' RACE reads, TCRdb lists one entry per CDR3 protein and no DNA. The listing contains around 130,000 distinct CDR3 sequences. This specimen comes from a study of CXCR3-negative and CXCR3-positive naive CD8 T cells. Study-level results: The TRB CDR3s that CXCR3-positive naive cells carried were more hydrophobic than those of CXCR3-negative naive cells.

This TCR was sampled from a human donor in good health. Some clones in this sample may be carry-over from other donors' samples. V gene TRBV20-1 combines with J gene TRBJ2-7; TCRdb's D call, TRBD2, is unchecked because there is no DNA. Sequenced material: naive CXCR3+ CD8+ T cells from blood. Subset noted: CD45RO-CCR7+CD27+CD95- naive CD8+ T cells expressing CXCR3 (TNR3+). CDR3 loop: CSARGLAISSYEQYF.